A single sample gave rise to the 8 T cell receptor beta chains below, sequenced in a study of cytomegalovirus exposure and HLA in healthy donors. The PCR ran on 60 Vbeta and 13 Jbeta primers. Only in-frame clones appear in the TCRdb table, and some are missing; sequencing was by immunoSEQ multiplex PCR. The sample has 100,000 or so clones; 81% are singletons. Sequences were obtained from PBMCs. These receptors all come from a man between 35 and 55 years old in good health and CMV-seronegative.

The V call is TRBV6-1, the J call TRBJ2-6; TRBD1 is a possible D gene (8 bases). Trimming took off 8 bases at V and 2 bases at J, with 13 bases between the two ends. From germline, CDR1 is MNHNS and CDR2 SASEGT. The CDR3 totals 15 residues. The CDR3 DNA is TGTGCCAGCCCACAGGGGGGGACTGGGGCCAACGTCCTGACTTTC. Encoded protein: CASPQGGTGANVLTF.

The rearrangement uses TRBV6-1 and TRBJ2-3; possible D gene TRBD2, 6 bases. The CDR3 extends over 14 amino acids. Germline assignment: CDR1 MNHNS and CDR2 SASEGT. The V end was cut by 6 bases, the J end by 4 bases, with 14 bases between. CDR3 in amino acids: CASRRSGGADTQYF. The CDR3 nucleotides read TGTGCCAGCAGACGTAGCGGAGGGGCAGATACGCAGTATTTT.

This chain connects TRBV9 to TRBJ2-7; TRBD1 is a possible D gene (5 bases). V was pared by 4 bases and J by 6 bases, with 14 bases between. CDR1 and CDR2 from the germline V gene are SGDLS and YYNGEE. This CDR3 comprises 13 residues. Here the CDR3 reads CASSSRVLAEQYF. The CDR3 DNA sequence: TGTGCCAGCAGCTCCAGGGTCCTGGCCGAGCAGTACTTC.

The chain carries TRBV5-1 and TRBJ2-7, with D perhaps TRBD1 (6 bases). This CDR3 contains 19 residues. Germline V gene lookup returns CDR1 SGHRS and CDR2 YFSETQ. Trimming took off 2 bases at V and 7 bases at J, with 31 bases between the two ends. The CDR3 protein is CASSFGSLDNRVIPFEQYF. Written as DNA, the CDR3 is TGCGCCAGCAGCTTTGGCTCCTTAGACAACAGGGTTATTCCTTTTGAGCAGTACTTC.

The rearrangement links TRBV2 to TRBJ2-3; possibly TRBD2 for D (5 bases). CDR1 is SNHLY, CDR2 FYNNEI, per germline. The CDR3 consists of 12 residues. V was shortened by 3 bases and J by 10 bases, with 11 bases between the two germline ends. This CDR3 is CASSEYPGAQYF. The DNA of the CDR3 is TGTGCCAGCAGTGAGTACCCCGGGGCGCAGTATTTT.

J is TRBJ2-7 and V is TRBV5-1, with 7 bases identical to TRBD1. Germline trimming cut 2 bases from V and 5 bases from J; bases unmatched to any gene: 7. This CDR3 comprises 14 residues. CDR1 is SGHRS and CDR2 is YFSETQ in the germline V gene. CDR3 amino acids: CASSFRDSTDEQYF. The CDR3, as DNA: TGCGCCAGCAGCTTCCGGGACAGCACGGACGAGCAGTACTTC. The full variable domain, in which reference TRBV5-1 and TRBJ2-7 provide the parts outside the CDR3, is KAGVTQTPRYLIKTRGQQVTLSCSPISGHRSVSWYQQTPGQGLQFLFEYFSETQRNKGNFPGRFSGRQFSNSRSEMNVSTLELGDSALYLCASSFRDSTDEQYFGPGTRLTVT.

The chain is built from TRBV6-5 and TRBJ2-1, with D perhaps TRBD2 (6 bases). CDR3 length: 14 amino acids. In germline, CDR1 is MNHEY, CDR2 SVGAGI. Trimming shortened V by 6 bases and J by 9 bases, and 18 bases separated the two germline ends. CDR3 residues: CASSRRAGMGEQFF. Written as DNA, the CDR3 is TGTGCCAGCAGCCGCCGGGCGGGGATGGGTGAGCAGTTCTTC.

In DNA form, the CDR3 reads TGTGCCAGCAGCCAAAACCCGGGACAGGGGGCTTACGGCTACACCTTC. This sequence encodes CASSQNPGQGAYGYTF. The rearrangement links TRBV7-3 to TRBJ1-2; 12 bases agree with TRBD1. CDR3 length: 16 amino acids. Losses at the gene ends were 5 bases for V and 8 bases for J; bases not matched to a gene: 12. Germline CDR1 SGHTA, CDR2 FQGTGA.